The 2 T cell receptor beta chains below were found in one sample sequenced in a study of cytomegalovirus exposure and HLA in healthy donors. The study ran its PCR with 60 Vbeta and 13 Jbeta primers. The repertoire was sequenced with immunoSEQ multiplex PCR; TCRdb's copy has only in-frame clones and lacks some. The data show tens of thousands of clones, 72% seen once. Sequencing input: PBMCs. The receptors were sampled from a woman between 35 and 50 years old in good health and CMV-seropositive.

This clone occurred a few times. This chain links TRBV4-3 with TRBJ2-7; no reliable D call. The CDR3 is 14 residues long. The V end lost 0 bases, the J end lost 3 bases, and 9 bases lay between the germline ends. From germline, CDR1 is LGHNA and CDR2 YSLEER. CDR3 in amino acids: CASSQEGWSYEQYF. CDR3 nucleotides: TGCGCCAGCAGCCAAGAAGGCTGGAGCTACGAGCAGTACTTC.

This clone came up a few times. V gene TRBV2 combines with J gene TRBJ1-1, with 7 positions matching TRBD1. V was clipped by 4 bases and J by 7 bases; unmatched bases: 3. Germline V gene sequence: CDR1 SNHLY, CDR2 FYNNEI. The CDR3 extends over 12 amino acids. CDR3 residues: CASSGTGLEAFF. The CDR3 DNA is TGTGCCAGCAGTGGGACAGGTCTTGAAGCTTTCTTT.